This TCR beta chain was identified in a study of siplizumab effects on memory and regulatory T cells. Sequencing was performed with immunoSEQ multiplex PCR; in TCRdb, only in-frame clones are kept and a portion is missing. The sample has tens of thousands of clones, roughly 96% seen once; the top ten hold about 0.1%. This clone was counted a single time. Its antigen is undetermined. Study outcomes and limitations: Among alloreactive clones, only a minor fraction mapped to unstimulated subsets. In the presence of siplizumab, alloreactive sequences traceable to unstimulated CD4+ memory cells were significantly reduced.

CDR3 length: 15 residues. J lost 0 bases, V lost 5 bases, and 6 bases had no gene match. Germline V gene data show CDR1 as SGHVS and CDR2 as FNYEAQ. This chain joins TRBV7-6 and TRBJ1-1, with 7 bases that match TRBD1. The TCR originated in a human donor in good health. Source material: naive CD8+ T cells sorted from blood. CDR3 loop: CASSPRTGMNTEAFF. As DNA, the CDR3 is TGTGCCAGCAGCCCAAGGACAGGTATGAACACTGAAGCTTTCTTT.